Below, 25 T cell receptor beta chains from the same sample are listed, as sequenced in a study of blood T cell repertoires in COVID-19. The data were produced by immunoSEQ multiplex PCR, yet TCRdb's version contains in-frame clones alone and is incomplete. There are roughly 220,000 clones in the sample; 81% occur only once, and around 7% lies in the top ten. Sequencing was done on a sample of peripheral blood. The receptor set was obtained from a woman over 75 with COVID-19, enrolled during active disease.

A few counts support this clone. The V gene is TRBV5-1, the J gene TRBJ2-2, with D maybe TRBD2 (6 bases). Germline values: CDR1 SGHRS, CDR2 YFSETQ. Trimming shortened V by 1 base and J by 1 base, and 8 bases separated the two germline ends. The CDR3 loop spans 15 amino acids. The CDR3 here is CASSLLGGNTGELFF. The DNA of the CDR3 is TGCGCCAGCAGCTTGCTCGGGGGGAACACCGGGGAGCTGTTTTTT.

The V and J genes are TRBV7-9 and TRBJ1-1; tentative D call: TRBD1 (5 bases). This CDR3 is built from 15 residues. Trimming pared 2 bases from V and 5 bases from J, leaving 15 bases between. Germline V gene data show CDR1 as SEHNR and CDR2 as FQNEAQ (reference sequence). In DNA, the CDR3 is TGTGCCAGCAGCTTATCTGGGGGGAAGGAGACTGAAGCTTTCTTT. Residues: CASSLSGGKETEAFF.

There are a few counts of this clone. This rearrangement joins TRBV2 to TRBJ2-6; D unclear. Germline-derived CDR1 and CDR2 are SNHLY and FYNNEI. CDR3 length: 14 amino acids. The V and J ends lost 6 bases and 8 bases respectively, with 14 bases between them. Here the CDR3 DNA reads TGTGCCAGCAGGACTGAATCTGGAACCAACGTCCTGACTTTC. Translation gives CASRTESGTNVLTF.

The chain joins TRBV5-1 to TRBJ1-4; TRBD1 aligns across 10 bases. This CDR3 contains 16 residues. Unmatched junction bases numbered 7, after V lost 0 bases and J lost 8 bases. Germline V lookup: CDR1 SGHRS, CDR2 YFSETQ. Here the CDR3 DNA reads TGCGCCAGCAGCTTGGTTGTCGGGACAGGGGTCGAAAAACTGTTTTTT. It translates to CASSLVVGTGVEKLFF.

At least ten counts were recorded for this clone. This sequence joins TRBV15 and TRBJ1-6, with TRBD1 matching over 10 bases. The length of the CDR3 is 14 residues. V was clipped by 5 bases and J by 10 bases; unmatched bases: 5. CDR1 and CDR2 from the germline V gene are LNHNV and YYDKDF (reference sequence). Here the CDR3 DNA reads TGTGCCACCAGCTCCGGGACAGGGGTCTCACCCCTCCACTTT. Translation gives CATSSGTGVSPLHF.

The J gene is TRBJ2-1, the V gene TRBV3-1 (or the pseudogene TRBV3-2); the match to TRBD2 covers 12 bases. This CDR3 comprises 17 residues. Trimming took 0 bases from V and 8 from J; bases not matched to a gene: 8. The V gene's germline CDR1 is LGHDT and CDR2 YNNKEL (reference sequence). CDR3 amino acids: CASSQDLTSGGRDEQFF. The CDR3 DNA reads TGTGCCAGCAGCCAAGATCTTACTAGCGGGGGGCGGGATGAGCAGTTCTTC.

This chain uses TRBV6-6 with TRBJ1-1, with a tentative D call TRBD1 (5 bases). Germline V lookup: CDR1 MNHNY, CDR2 SVGAGI (reference sequence). V dropped 2 bases and J dropped 2 bases, with 9 bases sitting between them. The CDR3 runs 14 residues. CDR3 in amino acids: CASSYGGGNTEAFF. The CDR3 DNA reads TGTGCCAGCAGTTACGGGGGAGGCAACACTGAAGCTTTCTTT.

This clone showed up just once. V gene TRBV11-2 combines with J gene TRBJ1-1; 8 bases fit TRBD1. Losses at the gene ends were 0 bases for V and 8 bases for J; bases not matched to a gene: 8. Germline V lookup: CDR1 SGHAT, CDR2 FQNNGV. The CDR3 runs 15 residues. The CDR3 sequence is CASSLERGQATEAFF. CDR3 coding DNA: TGTGCCAGCAGCTTAGAGAGGGGACAGGCTACGGAAGCTTTCTTT.

The chain combines TRBV5-1 with TRBJ1-3; no definite D call. The V gene lost 2 bases and the J gene lost 2 bases, with 11 bases spanning the gap. The germline V gene has CDR1 SGHRS and CDR2 YFSETQ. The CDR3 totals 15 residues. CDR3 protein: CASSLLSGAGNTIYF. DNA of the CDR3: TGCGCCAGCAGCTTACTTTCCGGGGCTGGAAACACCATATATTTT.

The chain recombines TRBV2 with TRBJ2-4, with TRBD1 identical over 7 bases. The germline gives CDR1 SNHLY, CDR2 FYNNEI. V shed 6 bases, J shed 7 bases, and the junction held 9 bases outside the gene matches. The CDR3 covers 14 residues. The CDR3 loop is CASSSTGFANIQYF. The DNA of the CDR3 is TGTGCCAGCAGCTCGACAGGGTTTGCGAACATTCAGTACTTC. Full variable domain (remainder filled in from reference TRBV2 and TRBJ2-4): EPEVTQTPSHQVTQMGQEVILRCVPISNHLYFYWYRQILGQKVEFLVSFYNNEISEKSEIFDDQFSVERPDGSNFTLKIRSTKLEDSAMYFCASSSTGFANIQYFGAGTRLSVL.

In its sample, this clone was seen once. The CDR3 DNA reads TGCAGCGTCAGGGATAGCGGTTTAAAACAGTACTTC. It encodes CSVRDSGLKQYF. The rearrangement joins TRBV29-1 to TRBJ2-7; D is possibly TRBD2 (6 bases). Between the trimmed V and J ends, which lost 6 bases and 10 bases, there was a span of 19 bases. Germline V gives CDR1 SQVTM, CDR2 ANQGSEA. The CDR3 runs to 12 residues.

A single count supports this clone. The chain combines TRBV19 with TRBJ1-6; TRBD1 matches at 8 bases. The CDR3 loop spans 15 amino acids. Trimming removed 5 bases from V and 8 bases from J; junction bases left unmatched: 8. Germline lookup yields CDR1 LNHDA and CDR2 SQIVND (reference sequence). In nucleotides, the CDR3 is TGTGCCAGTAGTCGGGCAGGGGGCGCTTATTCACCCCTCCACTTT. Encoded protein: CASSRAGGAYSPLHF.

V is TRBV19 and J is TRBJ2-1; 9 nucleotides align to TRBD2. The CDR3 runs 15 residues. After removal of 3 bases from V and 8 bases from J, the junction contained 8 bases not matched to a gene. CDR1 and CDR2 from the germline V gene are LNHDA and SQIVND (reference sequence). The CDR3 sequence: CASSIGVAGVHEQFF. In DNA, the CDR3 is TGTGCCAGTAGTATTGGGGTAGCGGGAGTCCATGAGCAGTTCTTC.

This rearrangement joins TRBV5-8 to TRBJ1-5; no clear D. The CDR3 extends over 14 amino acids. CDR1 SGHTS and CDR2 YDEGEE come from the germline V gene. V gave up 2 bases and J gave up 6 bases, with 12 bases separating them. CDR3: CASSFPAPGQPQHF. The CDR3 DNA is TGTGCCAGCAGCTTCCCGGCCCCAGGTCAGCCCCAGCATTTT.

This chain joins TRBV7-2 and TRBJ2-7, with a tentative D call TRBD2 (6 bases). The CDR3 runs to 15 residues. The ends were cut back, 3 bases at V and 2 bases at J, with 14 bases in the middle. Germline V gene lookup returns CDR1 SGHTA and CDR2 FQGNSA. The CDR3 DNA reads TGTGCCAGCAGCTTGTTCGCGGGGCCGGCCTACGAGCAGTACTTC. Encoded protein: CASSLFAGPAYEQYF.

This clone was found once. The rearrangement uses TRBV18 and TRBJ1-1, with D perhaps TRBD1 (5 bases). The CDR3 is made up of 15 amino acids. The ends were cut back, 6 bases at V and 5 bases at J, with 19 bases in the middle. Per the germline V gene, CDR1 is KGHSH and CDR2 is LQKENI. Here the CDR3 reads CASSPLAGRATEAFF. The DNA for the CDR3 is TGTGCCAGCTCGCCTCTGGCAGGGAGGGCGACTGAAGCTTTCTTT.

The chain joins TRBV5-5 to TRBJ2-5; D perhaps matches TRBD1 (6 bases). With 7 bases removed from V and 5 bases from J, the gap between germline ends came to 15 bases. Germline CDR1 reads SGHKS; CDR2 reads YYEKEE (reference sequence). The CDR3 is made up of 13 amino acids. Here the CDR3 DNA reads TGTGCCAGCTCCTACAGGGTCGGGGAGACCCAGTACTTC. It yields the protein CASSYRVGETQYF. Variable domain in full (rest from reference TRBV5-5 and TRBJ2-5): DAGVTQSPTHLIKTRGQQVTLRCSPISGHKSVSWYQQVLGQGPQFIFQYYEKEERGRGNFPDRFSARQFPNYSSELNVNALLLGDSALYLCASSYRVGETQYFGPGTRLLVL.

The J gene is TRBJ1-3, the V gene TRBV6-5; no reliable D call. This CDR3 comprises 13 residues. Germline values: CDR1 MNHEY, CDR2 SVGAGI. Trimming removed 5 bases from V and 0 bases from J, with 5 bases in between. The CDR3 bases are TGTGCCAGCAGTCGGAGCTCTGGAAACACCATATATTTT. It codes for CASSRSSGNTIYF.

This sequence joins TRBV3-1 (or the pseudogene TRBV3-2) and TRBJ2-2; tentatively, D is TRBD2 (6 bases). The CDR3 is 14 amino acids. The V gene lost 0 bases and the J gene lost 8 bases, with 10 bases spanning the gap. The germline V gene encodes CDR1 LGHDT and CDR2 YNNKEL (reference sequence). The CDR3 is CASSQDPSGGELFF. The CDR3 nucleotides read TGTGCCAGCAGCCAAGATCCCAGCGGGGGGGAGCTGTTTTTT.

The chain uses TRBV9 and TRBJ1-2; weak D call: TRBD1 (5 bases). Germline lookup yields CDR1 SGDLS and CDR2 YYNGEE. CDR3 size: 15 residues. The V end lost 3 bases, the J end lost 10 bases, and 22 bases lay between the germline ends. The CDR3 is CASSARVEGIGAYTF. CDR3 DNA sequence: TGTGCCAGCAGCGCCCGAGTGGAGGGCATCGGGGCCTACACCTTC.

V is TRBV5-6 and J is TRBJ1-6; D is possibly TRBD1 (6 bases). Germline CDR1 is SGHDT and CDR2 is YYEEEE. Trimming removed 3 bases at V and 7 bases at J, with 14 bases between. The CDR3 loop spans 15 amino acids. CDR3 loop: CASSWGTSRNSPLHF. CDR3 DNA sequence: TGTGCCAGCAGCTGGGGGACAAGCAGGAATTCACCCCTCCACTTT.

This chain connects TRBV4-2 to TRBJ2-5; D might be TRBD2 (5 bases). Germline CDR1 and CDR2: LGHNA and YNFKEQ. V dropped 5 bases and J dropped 5 bases, with 18 bases sitting between them. This CDR3 is built from 15 residues. The CDR3 coding sequence is TGTGCCAGCAGCTCCGGAGAAGGGAGTATGGAGACCCAGTACTTC. The encoded protein is CASSSGEGSMETQYF.

The chain recombines TRBV28 with TRBJ2-1; D is unresolved. This CDR3 has 15 residues. The germline V gene has CDR1 MDHEN and CDR2 SYDVKM. The V gene lost 4 bases and the J gene lost 6 bases, with 16 bases spanning the gap. CDR3 bases: TGTGCCAGCAGTTCCCTACCCCCCACTGTCAATGAGCAGTTCTTC. Its protein is CASSSLPPTVNEQFF.

The CDR3 loop is CASGSTLPGATTDTQYF. CDR3 nucleotide sequence: TGTGCCAGCGGTTCGACTCTCCCAGGGGCTACCACAGATACGCAGTATTTT. The chain links TRBV6-2 or TRBV6-3 to TRBJ2-3; tentative D call: TRBD1 (6 bases). V gave up 8 bases and J gave up 2 bases, with 23 bases separating them. Germline lookup yields CDR1 MNHEY and CDR2 SVGEGT. The CDR3 has 17 amino acids.

The chain has TRBV5-6 and TRBJ1-1; 7 bases agree with TRBD1. CDR3 length: 15 amino acids. The germline CDR1 and CDR2 sequences are SGHDT and YYEEEE. Losses at the gene ends were 0 bases for V and 5 bases for J; bases not matched to a gene: 7. CDR3 sequence reads: CASSLAPDRRTEAFF. CDR3 coding DNA: TGTGCCAGCAGCTTGGCCCCGGACAGGCGGACTGAAGCTTTCTTT.